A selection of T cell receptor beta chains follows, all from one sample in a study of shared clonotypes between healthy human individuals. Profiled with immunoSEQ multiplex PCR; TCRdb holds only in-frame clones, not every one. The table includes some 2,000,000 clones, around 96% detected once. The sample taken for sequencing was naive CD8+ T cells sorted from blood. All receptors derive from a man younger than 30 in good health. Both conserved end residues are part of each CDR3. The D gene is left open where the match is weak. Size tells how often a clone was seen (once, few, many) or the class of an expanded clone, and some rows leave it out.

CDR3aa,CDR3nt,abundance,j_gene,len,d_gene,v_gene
CASSYGTGIGGYTF,TGTGCCAGCAGTTACGGGACAGGGATTGGTGGCTACACCTTC,-,TRBJ1-2,14,TRBD1,TRBV6-5
CASSVNTEAFF,TGTGCCAGCAGTGTGAACACTGAAGCTTTCTTT,-,TRBJ1-1,11,-,TRBV6-1
CASSSLGLATYNEQFF,TGTGCCAGCAGTTCACTGGGACTTGCAACCTACAATGAGCAGTTCTTC,-,TRBJ2-1,16,-,TRBV27
CASSPTRSKDNYGYTF,TGTGCCAGCAGTCCGACACGCTCGAAGGATAACTATGGCTACACCTTC,-,TRBJ1-2,16,-,TRBV28
CASSGGTGRFNQPQHF,TGTGCCAGCAGTGGGGGGACAGGGAGATTCAACCAGCCCCAGCATTTT,-,TRBJ1-5,16,TRBD1,TRBV6-1
CASSPPGQGGTEAFF,TGTGCCAGCAGTCCCCCGGGGCAGGGCGGCACTGAAGCTTTCTTT,-,TRBJ1-1,15,-,TRBV27
CASSLISYAISGYNEQFF,TGTGCCAGCAGCTTAATTAGCTACGCGATCTCGGGGTACAATGAGCAGTTCTTC,-,TRBJ2-1,18,-,TRBV7-8
CASRSLKETSSYNEQFF,TGTGCCAGCAGGTCGCTCAAGGAGACCTCCTCCTACAATGAGCAGTTCTTC,once,TRBJ2-1,17,-,TRBV28
CASSQDAASSTDTQYF,TGCGCCAGCAGCCAAGATGCAGCGTCTAGCACAGATACGCAGTATTTT,-,TRBJ2-3,16,-,TRBV4-1
CASSVSGQGVNEQFF,TGTGCCAGCAGCGTATCTGGCCAGGGGGTCAATGAGCAGTTCTTC,-,TRBJ2-1,15,TRBD1,TRBV9
CAISPHSMMNTEAFF,TGTGCCATCAGCCCCCACAGCATGATGAACACTGAAGCTTTCTTT,-,TRBJ1-1,15,-,TRBV10-3
CASSQDRADYYGYTF,TGCGCCAGCAGCCAAGATCGGGCGGACTACTATGGCTACACCTTC,-,TRBJ1-2,15,-,TRBV4-1
CASSSGPQGNEQYF,TGTGCCAGCAGCTCAGGTCCACAGGGTAACGAGCAGTACTTC,-,TRBJ2-7,14,-,TRBV27
CSVDLPGGSPWETQYF,TGCAGCGTAGACCTTCCAGGGGGCTCTCCGTGGGAGACCCAGTACTTC,-,TRBJ2-5,16,TRBD1,TRBV29-1
CASSETGGGGYTF,TGTGCCAGCAGCGAGACAGGGGGAGGTGGCTACACCTTC,-,TRBJ1-2,13,TRBD1,TRBV7-6
CASSQDSVEEGYEQYF,TGCGCCAGCAGCCAAGACAGCGTGGAGGAGGGCTACGAGCAGTACTTC,-,TRBJ2-7,16,-,TRBV4-3
CASSQDLGQGKTGLREQYF,TGTGCCAGCAGCCAAGATTTGGGACAGGGGAAAACAGGGCTCCGGGAGCAGTACTTC,once,TRBJ2-7,19,TRBD1,TRBV4-2
CASSPGTGTSYGYTF,TGTGCCAGCAGTCCTGGGACAGGGACCAGTTATGGCTACACCTTC,once,TRBJ1-2,15,TRBD1,TRBV27
CASSQDRGSLNQPQHF,TGTGCCAGCAGCCAAGACCGTGGGTCCTTAAATCAGCCCCAGCATTTT,-,TRBJ1-5,16,-,TRBV4-2
CSAEGTDTEAFF,TGCAGCGCTGAGGGGACAGACACTGAAGCTTTCTTT,few,TRBJ1-1,12,TRBD1,TRBV29-1
CASSWTWSGSSYEQYF,TGCGCCAGCAGCTGGACCTGGTCGGGCAGCTCCTACGAGCAGTACTTC,-,TRBJ2-7,16,-,TRBV5-1
CASRPQGWDEQFF,TGTGCCAGCAGACCGCAGGGTTGGGATGAGCAGTTCTTC,-,TRBJ2-1,13,-,TRBV5-4
CASSSIQGAYTEAFF,TGTGCCAGCAGCTCTATACAGGGGGCCTACACTGAAGCTTTCTTT,-,TRBJ1-1,15,TRBD1,TRBV7-9
CASSEYPAGDEQYF,TGTGCCAGCAGTGAATATCCCGCAGGGGACGAGCAGTACTTC,-,TRBJ2-7,14,-,TRBV25-1
CASSLGSGHEQFF,TGTGCCAGCAGCTTAGGTTCAGGTCATGAGCAGTTCTTC,-,TRBJ2-1,13,-,TRBV11-2
CASTVDGYNEQFF,TGTGCCAGCACTGTGGACGGTTACAATGAGCAGTTCTTC,-,TRBJ2-1,13,-,TRBV5-6
CASSQDSSRKTSYEQYF,TGCGCCAGCAGCCAAGATAGCTCGAGGAAAACCTCCTACGAGCAGTACTTC,-,TRBJ2-7,17,-,TRBV4-3
CASSLEQGAYEQYF,TGTGCCAGCAGCTTGGAGCAGGGAGCCTACGAGCAGTACTTC,once,TRBJ2-7,14,-,TRBV5-4
CASSQQAFQETQYF,TGTGCCAGTAGCCAACAGGCTTTCCAAGAGACCCAGTACTTC,-,TRBJ2-5,14,-,TRBV19
CASSYSDGAGDGYTF,TGTGCCAGCAGTTACTCCGATGGGGCAGGGGATGGCTACACCTTC,-,TRBJ1-2,15,-,TRBV6-6
CASSFDSYTGELFF,TGTGCCAGCAGCTTTGACAGCTACACCGGGGAGCTGTTTTTT,-,TRBJ2-2,14,-,TRBV5-4
CASSYRQFYEQYF,TGTGCCAGCAGTTACAGACAGTTCTACGAGCAGTACTTC,-,TRBJ2-7,13,-,TRBV6-5